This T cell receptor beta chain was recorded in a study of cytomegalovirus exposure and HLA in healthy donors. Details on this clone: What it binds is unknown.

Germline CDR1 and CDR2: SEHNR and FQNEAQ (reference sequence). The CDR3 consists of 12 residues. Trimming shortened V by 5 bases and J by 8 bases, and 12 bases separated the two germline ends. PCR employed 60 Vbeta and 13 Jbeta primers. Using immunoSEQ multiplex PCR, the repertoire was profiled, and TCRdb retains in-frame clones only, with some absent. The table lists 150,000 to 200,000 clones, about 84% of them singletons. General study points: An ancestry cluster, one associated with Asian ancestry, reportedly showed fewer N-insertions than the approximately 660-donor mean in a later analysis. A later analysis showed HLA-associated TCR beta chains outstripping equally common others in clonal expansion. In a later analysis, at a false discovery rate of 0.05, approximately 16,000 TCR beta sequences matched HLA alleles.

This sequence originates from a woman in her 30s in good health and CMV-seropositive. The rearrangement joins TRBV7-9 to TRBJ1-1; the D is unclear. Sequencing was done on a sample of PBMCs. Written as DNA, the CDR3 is TGTGCCAGCAGCATTACCGGGAAAGAAGCTTTCTTT. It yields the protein CASSITGKEAFF.